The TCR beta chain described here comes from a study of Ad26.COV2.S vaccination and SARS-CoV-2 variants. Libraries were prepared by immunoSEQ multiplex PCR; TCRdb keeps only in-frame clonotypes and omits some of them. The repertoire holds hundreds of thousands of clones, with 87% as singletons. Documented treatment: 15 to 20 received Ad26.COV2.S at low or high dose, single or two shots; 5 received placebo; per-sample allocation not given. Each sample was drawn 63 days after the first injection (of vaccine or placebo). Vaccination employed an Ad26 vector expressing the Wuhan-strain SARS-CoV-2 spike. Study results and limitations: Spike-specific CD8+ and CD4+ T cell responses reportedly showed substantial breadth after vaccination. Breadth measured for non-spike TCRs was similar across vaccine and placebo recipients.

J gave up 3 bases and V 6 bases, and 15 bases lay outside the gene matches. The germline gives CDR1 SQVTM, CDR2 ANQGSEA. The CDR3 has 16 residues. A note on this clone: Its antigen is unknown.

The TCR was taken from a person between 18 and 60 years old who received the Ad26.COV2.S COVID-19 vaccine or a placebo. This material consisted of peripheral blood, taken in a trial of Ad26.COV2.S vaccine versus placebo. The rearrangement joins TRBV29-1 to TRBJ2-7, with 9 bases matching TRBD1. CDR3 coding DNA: TGCAGCGTAGACGGTCTGACAGGGGGAGTGGGCTACGAGCAGTACTTC. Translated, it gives CSVDGLTGGVGYEQYF.